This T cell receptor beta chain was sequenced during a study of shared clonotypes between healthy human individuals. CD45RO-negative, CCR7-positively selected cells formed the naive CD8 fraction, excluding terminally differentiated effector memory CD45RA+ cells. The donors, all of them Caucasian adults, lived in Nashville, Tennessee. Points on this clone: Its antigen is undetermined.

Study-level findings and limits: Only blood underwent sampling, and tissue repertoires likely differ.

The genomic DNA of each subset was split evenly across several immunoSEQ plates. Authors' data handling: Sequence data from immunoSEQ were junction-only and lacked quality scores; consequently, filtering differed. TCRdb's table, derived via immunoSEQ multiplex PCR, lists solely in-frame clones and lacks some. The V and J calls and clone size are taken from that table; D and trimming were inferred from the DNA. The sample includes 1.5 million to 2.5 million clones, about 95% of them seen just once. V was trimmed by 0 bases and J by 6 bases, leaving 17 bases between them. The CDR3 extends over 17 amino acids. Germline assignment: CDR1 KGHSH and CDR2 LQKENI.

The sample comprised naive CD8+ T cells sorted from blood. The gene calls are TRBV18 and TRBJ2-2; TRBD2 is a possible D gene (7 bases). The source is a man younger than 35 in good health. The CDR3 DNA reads TGTGCCAGCTCACCACCGAGGGGGGGCTCGGAAGCCGGGGAGCTGTTTTTT. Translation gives CASSPPRGGSEAGELFF.